This T cell receptor (beta chain) was captured by sequencing in a study of human T cells and chemical hapten exposure. Turning to the study itself: Chiefly women, the patients showed alopecia areata, totalis or universalis. The study's findings and limits: With patch test score, the counts of PT1 expanded TCRs showed a positive correlation.

This CDR3 contains 16 residues. V shed 6 bases and J 1 base; nucleotides not matched to a gene: 10. Germline V gives CDR1 KGHDR, CDR2 SFDVKD. At least ten counts were recorded for this clonotype. The target antigen is unknown. What the library attached to individual cDNA molecules were unique molecular identifiers. A single record per CDR3 protein comes from TCRdb applying MiXCR to the RACE reads. The table lists about 380,000 distinct CDR3 sequences, just under 6.5% of them singletons. Time point of the sample: patch test 2, 6 weeks after DPC sensitization. The treatment denotes: therapeutic diphenylcyclopropenone sensitization with weekly scalp DPC. Blood draws came first, before each patch test.

The clonotype originates from a woman younger than 35 with alopecia areata. Some clones in this sample may be carry-over from other donors' samples. This chain connects TRBV24-1 to TRBJ2-5, with 7 positions matching TRBD2. The specimen comprised whole blood, sampled in connection with sensitization to the hapten diphenylcyclopropenone (DPC). The chain's CDR3 is CATSTQRGPSQETQYF. CDR3 DNA sequence: TGTGCCACCAGTACACAGCGGGGTCCCTCCCAAGAGACCCAGTACTTC.